This TCR beta chain stems from a study of T cell repertoires in cytomegalovirus infection. Across the study: CMV infection together with matching HLA type was indicated by public TCR beta signatures.

This clonotype showed up many times. Its antigen is unidentified. TCRdb reanalysed the reads using MiXCR and keeps one entry per CDR3 protein. The data contain around 270,000 distinct CDR3 sequences, approximately 8.3% of them seen just once; the ten biggest clones take up about 14%. V shed 2 bases and J 4 bases; nucleotides not matched to a gene: 7. Germline loops: CDR1 SEHNR, CDR2 FQNEAQ (reference sequence). This CDR3 comprises 15 residues. Notes on the study in general: Dominating the ex vivo response were TCR beta clonotypes that were CMV-specific and HLA-C-restricted. Using cumulative public TCR beta family frequency, the authors identified those who carried CMV together with the relevant HLA.

The V gene is TRBV7-9, the J gene TRBJ1-2, with TRBD1 identical over 7 bases. This TCR was recovered from a human donor in good health (CMV status not recorded). Some clones in this sample may be carry-over from other donors' samples. The sample consisted of PBMCs. The CDR3, as DNA: TGTGCCAGCAGCTTATCCGGGACAGCTAGCTATGGCTACACCTTC. This sequence encodes CASSLSGTASYGYTF.